This T cell receptor beta chain derives from a study of blood T cells in healthy people across ages. In the study overall: Per two T cells, template switching captured roughly one barcoded beta molecule.

With 0 bases clipped from V and 8 bases from J, the junction kept 10 bases outside the gene matches. The CDR3 runs 16 residues. Looked up from germline, CDR1 is DFQATT and CDR2 is SNEGSKA (reference sequence). Extractions gave at least 5 micrograms of total RNA per sample. A second PCR of 7 to 11 cycles used a sample-barcoded 5' primer and a J-beta primer mix. Each cDNA was tagged by a template-switch adaptor containing 12 random nucleotides. One entry per CDR3 protein, called by TCRdb with MiXCR from the 5' RACE reads. Of hundreds of thousands of distinct CDR3 sequences in the sample, roughly 53% are singletons; the top ten hold over 35%.

The TCR comes from a man aged 55-75 years in good health. Sample: blood. This chain uses TRBV20-1 with TRBJ1-6, with 7 bases matching TRBD1. The CDR3 DNA follows: TGCAGTGCTAGAGATCCACAGGGGAAGGGCGATTCACCCCTCCACTTT. Translation: CSARDPQGKGDSPLHF.